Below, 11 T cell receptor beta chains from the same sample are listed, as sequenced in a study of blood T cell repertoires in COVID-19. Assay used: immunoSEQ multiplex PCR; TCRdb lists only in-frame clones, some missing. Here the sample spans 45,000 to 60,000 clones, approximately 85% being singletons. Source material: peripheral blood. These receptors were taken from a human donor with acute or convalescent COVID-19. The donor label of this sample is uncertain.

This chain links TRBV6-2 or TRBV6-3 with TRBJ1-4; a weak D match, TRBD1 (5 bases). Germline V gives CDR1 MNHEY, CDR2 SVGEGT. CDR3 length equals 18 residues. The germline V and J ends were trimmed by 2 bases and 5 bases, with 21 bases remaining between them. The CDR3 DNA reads TGTGCCAGCAGTTACCCGGTACCGAAGCAGGGAAGGAATGAAAAACTGTTTTTT. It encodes CASSYPVPKQGRNEKLFF.

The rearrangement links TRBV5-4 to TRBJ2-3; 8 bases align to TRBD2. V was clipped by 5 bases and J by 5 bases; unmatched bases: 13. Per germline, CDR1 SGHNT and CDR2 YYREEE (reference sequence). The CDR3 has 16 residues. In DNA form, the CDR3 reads TGTGCCAGCAGACCGGGACTAGAAACGGTGGGAGATACGCAGTATTTT. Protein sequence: CASRPGLETVGDTQYF. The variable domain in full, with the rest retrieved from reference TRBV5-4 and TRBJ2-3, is ETGVTQSPTHLIKTRGQQVTLRCSSQSGHNTVSWYQQALGQGPQFIFQYYREEENGRGNFPPRFSGLQFPNYSSELNVNALELDDSALYLCASRPGLETVGDTQYFGPGTRLTVL.

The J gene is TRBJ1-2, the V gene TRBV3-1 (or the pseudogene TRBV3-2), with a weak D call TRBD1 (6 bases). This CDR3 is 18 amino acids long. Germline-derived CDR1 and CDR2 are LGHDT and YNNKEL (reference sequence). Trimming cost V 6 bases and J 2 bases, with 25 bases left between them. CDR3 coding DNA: TGTGCCAGCAGTCATAAATTAGGGGGTTGGGCCGCGAACTATGGCTACACCTTC. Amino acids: CASSHKLGGWAANYGYTF.

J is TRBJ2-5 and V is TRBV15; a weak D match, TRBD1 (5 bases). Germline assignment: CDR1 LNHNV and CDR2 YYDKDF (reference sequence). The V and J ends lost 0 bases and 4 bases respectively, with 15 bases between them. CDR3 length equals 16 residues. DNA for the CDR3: TGTGCCACCAGCAGAGACCAGGGCTCGACTGGAGAGACCCAGTACTTC. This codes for CATSRDQGSTGETQYF. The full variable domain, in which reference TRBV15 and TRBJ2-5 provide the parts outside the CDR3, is DAMVIQNPRYQVTQFGKPVTLSCSQTLNHNVMYWYQQKSSQAPKLLFHYYDKDFNNEADTPDNFQSRRPNTSFCFLDIRSPGLGDTAMYLCATSRDQGSTGETQYFGPGTRLLVL.

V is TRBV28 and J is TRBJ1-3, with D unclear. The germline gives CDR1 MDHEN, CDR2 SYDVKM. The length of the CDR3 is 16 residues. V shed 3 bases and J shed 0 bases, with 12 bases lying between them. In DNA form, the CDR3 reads TGTGCCAGCAGTTTTCGGGGTCTGACCTCTGGAAACACCATATATTTT. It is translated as CASSFRGLTSGNTIYF.

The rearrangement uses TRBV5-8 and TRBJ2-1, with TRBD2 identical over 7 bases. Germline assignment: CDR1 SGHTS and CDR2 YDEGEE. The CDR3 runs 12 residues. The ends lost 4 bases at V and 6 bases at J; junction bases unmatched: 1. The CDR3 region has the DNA TGTGCCAGCAGCCGGACTAGCAATGAGCAGTTCTTC. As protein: CASSRTSNEQFF.

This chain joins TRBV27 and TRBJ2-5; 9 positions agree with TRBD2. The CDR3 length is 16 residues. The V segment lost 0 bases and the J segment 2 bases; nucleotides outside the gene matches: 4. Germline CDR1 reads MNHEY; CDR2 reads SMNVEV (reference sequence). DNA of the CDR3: TGTGCCAGCAGTTTATCAATAGCGGGGGCGCAAGAGACCCAGTACTTC. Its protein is CASSLSIAGAQETQYF.

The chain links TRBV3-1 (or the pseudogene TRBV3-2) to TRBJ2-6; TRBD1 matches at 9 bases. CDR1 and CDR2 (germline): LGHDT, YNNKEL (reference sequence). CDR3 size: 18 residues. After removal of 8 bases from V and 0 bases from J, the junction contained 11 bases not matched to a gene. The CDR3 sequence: CASHAVGQGSSGANVLTF. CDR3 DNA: TGTGCCAGCCACGCGGTGGGACAGGGTAGCTCTGGGGCCAACGTCCTGACTTTC.

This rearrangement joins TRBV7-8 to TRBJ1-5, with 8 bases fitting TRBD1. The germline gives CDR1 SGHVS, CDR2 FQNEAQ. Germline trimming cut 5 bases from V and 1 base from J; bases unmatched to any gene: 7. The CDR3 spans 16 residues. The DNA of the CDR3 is TGTGCCAGCAGCCCTTACCGACAGGGGAGCAATCAGCCCCAGCATTTT. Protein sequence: CASSPYRQGSNQPQHF. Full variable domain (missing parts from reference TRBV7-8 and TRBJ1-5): GAGVSQSPRYKVAKRGQDVALRCDPISGHVSLFWYQQALGQGPEFLTYFQNEAQLDKSGLPSDRFFAERPEGSVSTLKIQRTQQEDSAVYLCASSPYRQGSNQPQHFGDGTRLSIL.

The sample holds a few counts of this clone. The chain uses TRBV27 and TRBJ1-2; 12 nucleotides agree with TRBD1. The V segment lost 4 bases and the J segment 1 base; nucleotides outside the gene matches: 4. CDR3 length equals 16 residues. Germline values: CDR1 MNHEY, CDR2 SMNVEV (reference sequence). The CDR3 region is CASSSGTGGNNYGYTF. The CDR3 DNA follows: TGTGCCAGCAGTTCCGGGACAGGGGGCAATAACTATGGCTACACCTTC.

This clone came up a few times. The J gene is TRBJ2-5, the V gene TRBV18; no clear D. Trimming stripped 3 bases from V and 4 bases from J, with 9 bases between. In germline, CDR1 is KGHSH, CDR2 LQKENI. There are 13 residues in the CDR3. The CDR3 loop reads CASSPVQPETQYF. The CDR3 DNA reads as TGTGCCAGCTCACCGGTACAACCAGAGACCCAGTACTTC.